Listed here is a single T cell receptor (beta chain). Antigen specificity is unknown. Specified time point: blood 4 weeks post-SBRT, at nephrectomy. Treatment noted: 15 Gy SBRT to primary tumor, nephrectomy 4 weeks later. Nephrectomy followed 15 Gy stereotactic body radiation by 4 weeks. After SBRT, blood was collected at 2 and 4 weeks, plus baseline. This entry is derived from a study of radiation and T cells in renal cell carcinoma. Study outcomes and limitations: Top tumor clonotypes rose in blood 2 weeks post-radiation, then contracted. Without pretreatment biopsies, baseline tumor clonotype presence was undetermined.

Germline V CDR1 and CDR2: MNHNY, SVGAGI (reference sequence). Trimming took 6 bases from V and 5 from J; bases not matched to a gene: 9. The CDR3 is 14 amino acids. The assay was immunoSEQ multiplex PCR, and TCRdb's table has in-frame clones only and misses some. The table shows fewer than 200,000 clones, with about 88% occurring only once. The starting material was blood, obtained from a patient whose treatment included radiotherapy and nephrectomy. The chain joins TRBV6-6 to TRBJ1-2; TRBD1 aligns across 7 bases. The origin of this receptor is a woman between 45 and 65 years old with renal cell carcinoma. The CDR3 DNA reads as TGTGCCAGCAGACACGCCGGGACAGAATATGGCTACACCTTC. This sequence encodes CASRHAGTEYGYTF.